This is a list of T cell receptor beta chains from one sample in a study of cytomegalovirus exposure and HLA in healthy donors. Using immunoSEQ multiplex PCR, the repertoire was profiled, and TCRdb retains in-frame clones only, with some absent. The sample yields almost 80,000 clones, about 68% seen once. The sequenced material came from PBMCs. Receptors originate from a woman aged 45-65 years in good health and CMV-seropositive. Both conserved end residues are part of each CDR3. D genes are given only for firm matches. A clone size is listed for some rows: how often the clone was seen (once, few, many), or a class if it is expanded.

TRBJ1-2,-,TRBD1,TRBV6-5,CASSYTTTGTYGYTF,TGTGCCAGCAGTTACACGACGACAGGGACCTATGGCTACACCTTC
TRBJ1-2,-,TRBD1,TRBV12-5,CASGLPQQLDRALGYTF,TGTGCTAGTGGTTTGCCACAACAACTCGACAGGGCCCTAGGCTACACCTTC
TRBJ1-1,-,-,TRBV5-4,CASSFSPTEGTEAFF,TGTGCCAGCAGCTTCTCCCCGACGGAGGGGACTGAAGCTTTCTTT
TRBJ2-7,-,-,TRBV6-5,CASSVTASYEQYF,TGTGCCAGCAGCGTTACAGCCTCCTACGAGCAGTACTTC
TRBJ1-5,-,TRBD1,TRBV4-1,CASSQGQGAGQPQHF,TGCGCCAGCAGCCAAGGGCAGGGGGCAGGGCAGCCCCAGCATTTT
TRBJ2-3,few,-,TRBV7-9,CSSSLGGGAEILSDTQYF,TGTTCCAGCAGCTTGGGTGGGGGGGCCGAGATCTTGTCAGATACGCAGTATTTT
TRBJ1-2,-,TRBD1,TRBV11-2,CASSLGQGGYGYTF,TGTGCCAGCAGCTTAGGGCAGGGGGGCTATGGCTACACCTTC
TRBJ2-7,-,TRBD1,TRBV5-3,CASGQGLCYEQYF,TGTGCCTCGGGACAGGGGCTATGCTACGAGCAGTACTTC
TRBJ2-2,-,TRBD1,TRBV5-1,CASSLGDRTSGELFF,TGCGCCAGCAGCTTGGGGGACAGGACATCCGGGGAGCTGTTTTTT
TRBJ2-3,once,TRBD1,TRBV4-1,CASSDPGQGSTDTQYF,TGCGCCAGCAGCGACCCGGGACAGGGAAGCACAGATACGCAGTATTTT
TRBJ2-2,-,-,TRBV7-2,CASSRGPVPGTGELFF,TGTGCCAGCAGCCGCGGCCCCGTACCGGGCACCGGGGAGCTGTTTTTT
TRBJ2-7,medium-sized,-,TRBV10-3,CAISEASTLYEQYF,TGTGCCATCAGTGAAGCGTCTACCCTCTACGAGCAGTACTTC
TRBJ2-1,-,TRBD2,TRBV6-6,CASMTSGYEQFF,TGTGCCAGCATGACTAGCGGGTATGAGCAGTTCTTC
TRBJ1-1,-,-,TRBV28,CASSLYRSRAFF,TGTGCCAGCAGCTTGTACAGGTCTAGAGCTTTCTTT
TRBJ2-5,-,TRBD2,TRBV7-2,CASSFVPSGGQETQYF,TGTGCCAGCAGCTTCGTACCTAGCGGGGGGCAAGAGACCCAGTACTTC
TRBJ2-3,-,-,TRBV27,CASSLSVRADTQYF,TGTGCCAGCAGTTTATCGGTGAGGGCAGATACGCAGTATTTT
TRBJ2-2,-,-,TRBV9,CASSVRGWGGIGELFF,TGTGCCAGCAGCGTGAGAGGATGGGGGGGCATCGGGGAGCTGTTTTTT
TRBJ1-5,-,-,TRBV15,CATSRDEAIQPQHF,TGTGCCACCAGCAGAGATGAGGCTATTCAGCCCCAGCATTTT
TRBJ2-7,-,-,TRBV6-1,CASRIQLYEQYF,TGTGCCAGCAGGATCCAACTCTACGAGCAGTACTTC
TRBJ2-5,-,TRBD2,TRBV13,CASTFSGGETQYF,TGTGCCAGCACCTTCTCGGGGGGGGAGACCCAGTACTTC